This TCR beta chain was captured in a study of OX40 agonist ivuxolimab in advanced cancers. Regarding the study as a whole: At 0.1-3.0 mg/kg, partial responders had clonal expansion among the lowest observed.

Remarks on this clone: Antigen specificity is unknown.

Measured with immunoSEQ multiplex PCR; TCRdb has only the in-frame clones, and not every one. Of 20,000 to 30,000 clones in the sample, around three quarters are singletons; the top ten hold about 13%. Material: CD4+ or CD8+ T cells sorted from blood, obtained in a trial of the OX40 agonist ivuxolimab. The sequence derives from an adult with an advanced solid tumor such as melanoma, head and neck, liver or kidney cancer.

For the CDR3, the DNA is TGTGCCAGCAGTCGGCTACATGGTTCCAGCTCCTACAATGAGCAGTTCTTC. This encodes CASSRLHGSSSYNEQFF. The V and J genes are TRBV5-6 and TRBJ2-1; no reliable D call. V shed 5 bases and J shed 0 bases, with 18 bases lying between them. The CDR3 contains 17 residues. Germline lookup yields CDR1 SGHDT and CDR2 YYEEEE. Complete variable domain (other parts from reference TRBV5-6 and TRBJ2-1): DAGVTQSPTHLIKTRGQQVTLRCSPKSGHDTVSWYQQALGQGPQFIFQYYEEEERQRGNFPDRFSGHQFPNYSSELNVNALLLGDSALYLCASSRLHGSSSYNEQFFGPGTRLTVL.